A single sample gave rise to the 30 T cell receptor beta chains below, sequenced in a study of blood T cell repertoires in COVID-19. Here immunoSEQ multiplex PCR was the method, and the copy in TCRdb shows in-frame clones only, minus some. The sample consists of about 170,000 clones, around 81% of them appearing once. The sequenced material came from peripheral blood. All receptors derive from an elderly woman with COVID-19, enrolled during active disease.

The chain recombines TRBV28 with TRBJ1-2, with D maybe TRBD1 (6 bases). Looked up from germline, CDR1 is MDHEN and CDR2 is SYDVKM. The CDR3 is 14 residues long. Trimming removed 5 bases at V and 4 bases at J, with 14 bases between. CDR3 nucleotide sequence: TGTGCCAGCAGTATACCACAGGGCCGCTATGGCTACACCTTC. Protein sequence: CASSIPQGRYGYTF.

The V call is TRBV5-1, the J call TRBJ1-4; TRBD1 is a possible D gene (5 bases). The CDR3 spans 15 residues. The germline gives CDR1 SGHRS, CDR2 YFSETQ. V was shortened by 4 bases and J by 7 bases, with 17 bases between the two germline ends. CDR3 sequence (DNA): TGCGCCAGCAGCACTTCAGGGAATCACGGTGAAAAACTGTTTTTT. Its translation: CASSTSGNHGEKLFF. The variable domain in full, completed from reference TRBV5-1 and TRBJ1-4, reads KAGVTQTPRYLIKTRGQQVTLSCSPISGHRSVSWYQQTPGQGLQFLFEYFSETQRNKGNFPGRFSGRQFSNSRSEMNVSTLELGDSALYLCASSTSGNHGEKLFFGSGTQLSVL.

J is TRBJ2-7 and V is TRBV9; 8 bases are a match to TRBD2. CDR1 is SGDLS and CDR2 is YYNGEE in the germline V gene. The CDR3 spans 16 residues. With 0 bases clipped from V and 0 bases from J, the junction kept 5 bases outside the gene matches. In DNA form, the CDR3 reads TGTGCCAGCAGCGTAGGGTTTAGCGGGATCTCCTACGAGCAGTACTTC. It is translated as CASSVGFSGISYEQYF.

The rearrangement joins TRBV6-5 to TRBJ2-5; a weak D match, TRBD1 (6 bases). From germline, CDR1 is MNHEY and CDR2 SVGAGI. Trimming pared 2 bases from V and 13 bases from J, leaving 14 bases between. The CDR3 totals 12 residues. The CDR3 DNA follows: TGTGCCAGCAGTTACGTCCAGGGGTGGCGGTACTTC. As protein: CASSYVQGWRYF.

V is TRBV5-1 and J is TRBJ1-2; no clear D gene. The CDR3 totals 13 residues. Germline V CDR1 and CDR2: SGHRS, YFSETQ. V was pared by 0 bases and J by 3 bases, with 6 bases between. CDR3 region: CASSLERHYGYTF. DNA of the CDR3: TGCGCCAGCAGCTTGGAGAGGCACTATGGCTACACCTTC.

This chain joins TRBV19 and TRBJ2-3; TRBD2 matches at 11 bases. Germline V gene data show CDR1 as LNHDA and CDR2 as SQIVND (reference sequence). The CDR3 length is 16 residues. Losses at the gene ends were 4 bases for V and 0 bases for J; bases not matched to a gene: 3. The CDR3 reads CASSKGLAASTDTQYF. CDR3 DNA: TGTGCCAGTAGTAAGGGACTAGCGGCTAGCACAGATACGCAGTATTTT.

The chain uses TRBV25-1 and TRBJ1-4, with unresolved D. The CDR3 runs to 15 residues. The V end lost 1 base, the J end lost 5 bases, and 11 bases lay between the germline ends. CDR1 and CDR2 (germline): MGHDK, SYGVNS. The CDR3 DNA reads TGTGCCAGCAGTGAATCGTTAGCCGGGAATGAAAAACTGTTTTTT. This sequence encodes CASSESLAGNEKLFF.

The chain links TRBV9 to TRBJ2-1, with 13 bases that match TRBD2. The CDR3 is 16 amino acids. The J segment lost 5 bases and the V segment lost 1 base, leaving 3 bases of the junction unmatched. Per the germline V gene, CDR1 is SGDLS and CDR2 is YYNGEE. The CDR3 nucleotides are TGTGCCAGCAGCGTAACCGGGACTAGCGGGGACAATGAGCAGTTCTTC. This sequence encodes CASSVTGTSGDNEQFF.

V is TRBV5-1 and J is TRBJ2-1, with a possible D match to TRBD1 (6 bases). V lost 4 bases to trimming and J lost 9 bases, with 20 bases between them. The CDR3 loop spans 15 amino acids. Germline V gene lookup returns CDR1 SGHRS and CDR2 YFSETQ. CDR3 region: CASSLRQVSTGEQFF. CDR3 bases: TGCGCCAGCAGCCTTCGACAGGTCTCCACGGGTGAGCAGTTCTTC.

The J gene is TRBJ2-1, the V gene TRBV3-1 (or the pseudogene TRBV3-2); 7 nucleotides align to TRBD1. The V segment lost 2 bases and the J segment 10 bases; nucleotides outside the gene matches: 5. Germline lookup yields CDR1 LGHDT and CDR2 YNNKEL (reference sequence). This CDR3 is 13 amino acids long. CDR3 DNA: TGTGCCAGCAGCCAACATAGGACAGGAGAGCAGTTCTTC. Translating it yields CASSQHRTGEQFF.

This chain links TRBV5-6 with TRBJ1-6; D is possibly TRBD1 (6 bases). The length of the CDR3 is 17 residues. Trimming removed 4 bases from V and 7 bases from J, with 21 bases in between. CDR1 and CDR2 (germline): SGHDT, YYEEEE. The CDR3 DNA follows: TGTGCCAGCAGCCACTGGGGCGGGGGGCTACGGAATTCACCCCTCCACTTT. Translating gives CASSHWGGGLRNSPLHF.

V gene TRBV3-1 (or the pseudogene TRBV3-2) combines with J gene TRBJ2-5; TRBD2 agrees at 8 bases. CDR3 length equals 16 residues. Germline V gives CDR1 LGHDT, CDR2 YNNKEL (reference sequence). V gave up 4 bases and J gave up 1 base; unmatched junction bases: 8. This chain's CDR3 is CASSLRGAGAQETQYF. In DNA form, the CDR3 reads TGTGCCAGCAGCCTCCGGGGAGCGGGAGCCCAAGAGACCCAGTACTTC.

This chain uses TRBV19 with TRBJ2-5, with 11 nucleotides matching TRBD2. V was pared by 3 bases and J by 5 bases, with 14 bases of the junction left unmatched. The CDR3 runs 18 residues. The germline V gene has CDR1 LNHDA and CDR2 SQIVND (reference sequence). The CDR3 DNA reads as TGTGCCAGTAGTATCCGGAAGGATCTAGCGGGAGGCGGGGAGACCCAGTACTTC. It codes for CASSIRKDLAGGGETQYF.

The chain employs TRBV7-9 and TRBJ1-3, with 8 nucleotides matching TRBD1. From germline, CDR1 is SEHNR and CDR2 FQNEAQ (reference sequence). V was clipped by 2 bases and J by 0 bases; unmatched bases: 6. The CDR3 runs to 17 residues. Here the CDR3 DNA reads TGTGCCAGCAGCTTATGGCAGGGGGCACCCTCTGGAAACACCATATATTTT. Translating gives CASSLWQGAPSGNTIYF.

This chain connects TRBV9 to TRBJ2-3; 9 bases fit TRBD2. This CDR3 has 14 amino acids. The germline V gene has CDR1 SGDLS and CDR2 YYNGEE. Unmatched junction bases numbered 6, after V lost 4 bases and J lost 6 bases. The CDR3 loop is CASSKASGTDTQYF. The CDR3 DNA sequence: TGTGCCAGCAGCAAAGCTAGCGGGACTGATACGCAGTATTTT.

The chain uses TRBV2 and TRBJ1-5; D is undetermined. CDR1 is SNHLY, CDR2 FYNNEI, per germline. The length of the CDR3 is 14 residues. V lost 6 bases to trimming and J lost 0 bases, with 9 bases between them. This CDR3 is CASSERISNQPQHF. In DNA form, the CDR3 reads TGTGCCAGCAGCGAGAGAATTAGCAATCAGCCCCAGCATTTT.

V and J are TRBV9 and TRBJ2-5, with TRBD1 identical over 7 bases. The germline V gene has CDR1 SGDLS and CDR2 YYNGEE. V shed 0 bases and J 5 bases; nucleotides not matched to a gene: 4. This CDR3 has 14 amino acids. CDR3 DNA: TGTGCCAGCAGCGTAGAACAGGGGCTCGAGACCCAGTACTTC. This gives the protein CASSVEQGLETQYF.

V is TRBV9 and J is TRBJ2-3; D call uncertain. V was trimmed by 0 bases and J by 0 bases, leaving 8 bases between them. The CDR3 runs to 15 residues. Germline CDR1 is SGDLS and CDR2 is YYNGEE. Written as DNA, the CDR3 is TGTGCCAGCAGCGTAGGTGTAGAGAGCACAGATACGCAGTATTTT. It yields the protein CASSVGVESTDTQYF.

The sample holds a few counts of this clone. The rearrangement uses TRBV11-2 and TRBJ2-3; TRBD2 is a possible D gene (6 bases). The V end lost 3 bases, the J end lost 4 bases, and 8 bases lay between the germline ends. This CDR3 comprises 13 residues. CDR1 and CDR2 from the germline V gene are SGHAT and FQNNGV. DNA for the CDR3: TGTGCCAGCAGCTTGCCTAGCGCAGATACGCAGTATTTT. The encoded protein is CASSLPSADTQYF. Variable domain in full (rest from reference TRBV11-2 and TRBJ2-3): EAGVAQSPRYKIIEKRQSVAFWCNPISGHATLYWYQQILGQGPKLLIQFQNNGVVDDSQLPKDRFSAERLKGVDSTLKIQPAKLEDSAVYLCASSLPSADTQYFGPGTRLTVL.

The chain links TRBV5-5 to TRBJ1-6; D is possibly TRBD1 (5 bases). The CDR3 is 16 residues long. V lost 0 bases, J lost 9 bases, and 16 bases lay in between. Germline V CDR1 and CDR2: SGHKS, YYEKEE (reference sequence). CDR3: CASSLAFVFRGSPLHF. The DNA for the CDR3 is TGTGCCAGCAGCTTGGCCTTCGTATTTAGGGGTTCACCCCTCCACTTT.

The chain employs TRBV5-1 and TRBJ2-1; 13 nucleotides match TRBD2. CDR1 is SGHRS, CDR2 YFSETQ, per germline. Trimming at V came to 4 bases and at J to 4 bases, leaving 8 bases not matched to a gene. The CDR3 consists of 17 residues. CDR3 sequence: CASSPRTSGRAYNEQFF. The CDR3 nucleotides read TGCGCCAGCAGCCCCCGGACTAGCGGGAGAGCATACAATGAGCAGTTCTTC.

This chain joins TRBV5-1 and TRBJ2-1; D is uncertain. The CDR3 is made up of 13 amino acids. Germline V gives CDR1 SGHRS, CDR2 YFSETQ. V dropped 4 bases and J dropped 4 bases, with 9 bases sitting between them. CDR3 amino acids: CASSPAQYNEQFF. In nucleotides, the CDR3 is TGCGCCAGCAGCCCCGCACAGTACAATGAGCAGTTCTTC.

V and J are TRBV28 and TRBJ1-2, with D uncertain. Germline V lookup: CDR1 MDHEN, CDR2 SYDVKM. Trimming removed 4 bases from V and 8 bases from J, with 14 bases in between. There are 13 residues in the CDR3. The CDR3 sequence: CASSSLTPGGYTF. CDR3 DNA: TGTGCCAGCAGTTCCTTGACGCCGGGGGGCTACACCTTC.

The rearrangement links TRBV5-4 to TRBJ2-3; 13 bases align to TRBD2. The CDR3 length is 17 residues. V lost 5 bases, J lost 1 base, and 7 bases stayed unmatched. Germline V lookup: CDR1 SGHNT, CDR2 YYREEE (reference sequence). The CDR3 protein is CASRKTSGGLGTDTQYF. As DNA, the CDR3 is TGTGCCAGCAGGAAGACTAGCGGGGGGCTCGGCACAGATACGCAGTATTTT.

The rearrangement joins TRBV12-3 or TRBV12-4 to TRBJ2-7, with D maybe TRBD2 (5 bases). This CDR3 region has 13 residues. Trimming took off 7 bases at V and 5 bases at J, with 15 bases between the two ends. The CDR3, as DNA: TGTGCCAGCACCCTCTCTGCGGGCCACGAGCAGTACTTC. Residues: CASTLSAGHEQYF.

The chain has TRBV5-1 and TRBJ2-2; D uncertain. Germline V lookup: CDR1 SGHRS, CDR2 YFSETQ. The CDR3 length is 15 residues. With 0 bases removed from V and 0 bases from J, the gap between germline ends came to 6 bases. CDR3 loop: CASSLVAANTGELFF. CDR3 nucleotides: TGCGCCAGCAGCTTGGTCGCGGCGAACACCGGGGAGCTGTTTTTT. The variable domain in full, with the rest retrieved from reference TRBV5-1 and TRBJ2-2, is KAGVTQTPRYLIKTRGQQVTLSCSPISGHRSVSWYQQTPGQGLQFLFEYFSETQRNKGNFPGRFSGRQFSNSRSEMNVSTLELGDSALYLCASSLVAANTGELFFGEGSRLTVL.

This clone was seen a few times. The chain couples TRBV7-2 to TRBJ2-3; D perhaps matches TRBD2 (5 bases). The CDR3 extends over 15 amino acids. Trimming took off 5 bases at V and 0 bases at J, with 12 bases between the two ends. The V gene's germline CDR1 is SGHTA and CDR2 FQGNSA. Here the CDR3 DNA reads TGTGCCAGCAGCCCGGGAAAAATTAGCACAGATACGCAGTATTTT. Residues: CASSPGKISTDTQYF.

The chain has TRBV28 and TRBJ2-7, with D tentatively TRBD2 (5 bases). V was trimmed by 6 bases and J by 3 bases, leaving 15 bases between them. This CDR3 is 14 amino acids long. Germline V lookup: CDR1 MDHEN, CDR2 SYDVKM. CDR3 coding DNA: TGTGCCAGCAGCCTCGGACTCCACCGCTACGAGCAGTACTTC. It encodes CASSLGLHRYEQYF.

The genes are TRBV28 and TRBJ2-3, with a possible D match to TRBD2 (5 bases). Germline CDR1 reads MDHEN; CDR2 reads SYDVKM. V dropped 6 bases and J dropped 4 bases, with 8 bases sitting between them. This CDR3 is 12 amino acids long. The CDR3, as DNA: TGTGCCAGCAGGCGGGTGGCAGATACGCAGTATTTT. Residues: CASRRVADTQYF.

The rearrangement links TRBV6-5 to TRBJ1-1; 8 bases match TRBD1. This CDR3 contains 15 residues. The V gene's germline CDR1 is MNHEY and CDR2 SVGAGI. Losses at the gene ends were 0 bases for V and 5 bases for J; bases not matched to a gene: 5. The DNA of the CDR3 is TGTGCCAGCAGTTACTCGGGACAGGCGACAACTGAAGCTTTCTTT. The encoded protein is CASSYSGQATTEAFF.